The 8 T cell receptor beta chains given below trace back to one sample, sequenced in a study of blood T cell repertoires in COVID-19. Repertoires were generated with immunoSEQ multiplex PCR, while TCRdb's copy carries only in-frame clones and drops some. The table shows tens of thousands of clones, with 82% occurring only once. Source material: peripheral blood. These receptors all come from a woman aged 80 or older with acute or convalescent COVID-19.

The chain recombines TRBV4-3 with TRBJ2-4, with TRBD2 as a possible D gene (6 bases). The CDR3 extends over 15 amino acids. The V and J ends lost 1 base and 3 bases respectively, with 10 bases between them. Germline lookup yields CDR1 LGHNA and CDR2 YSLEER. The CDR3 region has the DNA TGCGCCAGCAGCCAAGTGGGACTTCTCAAAAACATTCAGTACTTC. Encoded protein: CASSQVGLLKNIQYF.

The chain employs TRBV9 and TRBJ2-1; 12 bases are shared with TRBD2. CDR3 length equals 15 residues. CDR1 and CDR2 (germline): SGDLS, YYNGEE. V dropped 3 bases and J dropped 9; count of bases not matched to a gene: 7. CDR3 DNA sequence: TGTGCCAGCAGCGAGAGGACTAGCGGGACCGCTGAGCAGTTCTTC. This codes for CASSERTSGTAEQFF.

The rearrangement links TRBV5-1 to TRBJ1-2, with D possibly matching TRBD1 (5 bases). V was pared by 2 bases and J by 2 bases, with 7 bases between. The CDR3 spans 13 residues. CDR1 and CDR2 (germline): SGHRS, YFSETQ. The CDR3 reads CASSFKGNYGYTF. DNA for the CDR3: TGCGCCAGCAGCTTCAAGGGGAACTATGGCTACACCTTC. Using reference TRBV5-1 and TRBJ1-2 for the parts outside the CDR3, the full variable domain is KAGVTQTPRYLIKTRGQQVTLSCSPISGHRSVSWYQQTPGQGLQFLFEYFSETQRNKGNFPGRFSGRQFSNSRSEMNVSTLELGDSALYLCASSFKGNYGYTFGSGTRLTVV.

CDR3: CASSVPGRNEQFF. The CDR3 bases are TGTGCCAGCAGCGTACCAGGGAGGAATGAGCAGTTCTTC. V usage is TRBV9 and J usage is TRBJ2-1; D is possibly TRBD2 (6 bases). Trimming took 1 base from V and 7 from J, leaving 9 bases between them. CDR1 is SGDLS, CDR2 YYNGEE, per germline. CDR3 length: 13 residues.

The CDR3 coding sequence is TGTGCCAGCAGACCCATTACAGGGCCTGGGGCCAACGTCCTGACTTTC. It is translated as CASRPITGPGANVLTF. The chain employs TRBV28 and TRBJ2-6; D is perhaps TRBD1 (6 bases). V dropped 6 bases and J dropped 2 bases, with 14 bases sitting between them. The germline gives CDR1 MDHEN, CDR2 SYDVKM. The CDR3 length is 16 residues. Based on the CDR3 plus reference TRBV28 and TRBJ2-6, the full variable domain is DVKVTQSSRYLVKRTGEKVFLECVQDMDHENMFWYRQDPGLGLRLIYFSYDVKMKEKGDIPEGYSVSREKKERFSLILESASTNQTSMYLCASRPITGPGANVLTFGAGSRLTVL.

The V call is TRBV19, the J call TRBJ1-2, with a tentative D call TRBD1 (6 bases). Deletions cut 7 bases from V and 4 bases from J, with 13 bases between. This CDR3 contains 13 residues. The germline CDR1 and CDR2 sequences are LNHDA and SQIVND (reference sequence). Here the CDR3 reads CASMATGSYGYTF. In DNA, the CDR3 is TGTGCCAGTATGGCAACAGGGTCCTATGGCTACACCTTC.

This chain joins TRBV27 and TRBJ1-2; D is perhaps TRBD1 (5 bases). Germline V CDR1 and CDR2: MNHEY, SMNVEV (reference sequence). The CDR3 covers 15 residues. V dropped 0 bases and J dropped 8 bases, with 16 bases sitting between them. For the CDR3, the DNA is TGTGCCAGCAGTTTATCCCGGACACGGGTTGTCGGCTACACCTTC. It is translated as CASSLSRTRVVGYTF.

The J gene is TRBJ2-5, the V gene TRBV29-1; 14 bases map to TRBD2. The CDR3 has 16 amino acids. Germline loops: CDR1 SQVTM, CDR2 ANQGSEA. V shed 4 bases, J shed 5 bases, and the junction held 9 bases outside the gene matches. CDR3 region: CSVASTSGRASETQYF. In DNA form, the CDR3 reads TGCAGCGTTGCATCGACTAGCGGGAGGGCCAGCGAGACCCAGTACTTC.